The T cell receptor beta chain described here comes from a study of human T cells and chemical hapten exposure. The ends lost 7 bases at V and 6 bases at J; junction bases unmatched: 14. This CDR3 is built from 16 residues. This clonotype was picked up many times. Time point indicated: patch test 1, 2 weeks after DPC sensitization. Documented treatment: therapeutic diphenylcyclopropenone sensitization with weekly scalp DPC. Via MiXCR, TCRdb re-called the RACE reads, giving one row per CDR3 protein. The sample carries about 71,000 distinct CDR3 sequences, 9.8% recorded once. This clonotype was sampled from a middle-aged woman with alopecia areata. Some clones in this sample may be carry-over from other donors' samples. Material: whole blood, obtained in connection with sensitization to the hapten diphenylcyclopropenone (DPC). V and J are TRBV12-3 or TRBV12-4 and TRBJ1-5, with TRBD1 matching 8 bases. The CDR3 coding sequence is TGTGCCAGCACCACGGCTGGGGCAGGGGGCCGTCAGCCCCAGCATTTT. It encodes CASTTAGAGGRQPQHF.